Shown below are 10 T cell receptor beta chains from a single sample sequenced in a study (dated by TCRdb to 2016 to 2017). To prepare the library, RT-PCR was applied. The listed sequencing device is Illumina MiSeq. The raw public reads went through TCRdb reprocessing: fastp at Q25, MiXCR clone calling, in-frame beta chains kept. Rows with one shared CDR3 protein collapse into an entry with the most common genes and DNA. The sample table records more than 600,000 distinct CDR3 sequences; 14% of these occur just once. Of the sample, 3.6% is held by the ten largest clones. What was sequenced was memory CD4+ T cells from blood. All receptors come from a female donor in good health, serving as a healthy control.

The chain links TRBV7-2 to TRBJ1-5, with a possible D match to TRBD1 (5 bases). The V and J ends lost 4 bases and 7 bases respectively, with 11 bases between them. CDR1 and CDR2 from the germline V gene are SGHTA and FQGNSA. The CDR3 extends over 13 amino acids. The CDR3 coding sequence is TGTGCCAGCAGCTCCCAGGGTAGCCAGCCCCAGCATTTT. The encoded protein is CASSSQGSQPQHF. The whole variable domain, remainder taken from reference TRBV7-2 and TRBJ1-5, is GAGVSQSPSNKVTEKGKDVELRCDPISGHTALYWYRQSLGQGLEFLIYFQGNSAPDKSGLPSDRFSAERTGGSVSTLTIQRTQQEDSAVYLCASSSQGSQPQHFGDGTRLSIL.

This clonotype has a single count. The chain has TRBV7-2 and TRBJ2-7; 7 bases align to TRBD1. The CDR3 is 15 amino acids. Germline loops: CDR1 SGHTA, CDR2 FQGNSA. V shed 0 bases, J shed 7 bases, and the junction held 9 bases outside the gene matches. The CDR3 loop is CASSLAQRGLSEQYF. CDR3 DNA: TGTGCCAGCAGCTTAGCGCAAAGGGGGCTGAGTGAGCAGTACTTC.

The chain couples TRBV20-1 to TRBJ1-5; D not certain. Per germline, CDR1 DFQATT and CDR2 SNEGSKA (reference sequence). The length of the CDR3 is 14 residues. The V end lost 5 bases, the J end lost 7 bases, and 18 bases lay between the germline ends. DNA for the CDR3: TGCAGTGCTGCCCTGGGTCGGGATGGACAGCCCCAGCATTTT. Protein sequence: CSAALGRDGQPQHF.

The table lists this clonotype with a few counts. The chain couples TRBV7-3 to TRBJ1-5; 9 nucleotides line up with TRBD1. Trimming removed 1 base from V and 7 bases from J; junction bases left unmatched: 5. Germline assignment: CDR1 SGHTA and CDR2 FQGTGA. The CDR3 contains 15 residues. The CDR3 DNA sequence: TGTGCCAGCAGCTTAATCGGGGACAGGGACCAGCCCCAGCATTTT. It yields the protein CASSLIGDRDQPQHF.

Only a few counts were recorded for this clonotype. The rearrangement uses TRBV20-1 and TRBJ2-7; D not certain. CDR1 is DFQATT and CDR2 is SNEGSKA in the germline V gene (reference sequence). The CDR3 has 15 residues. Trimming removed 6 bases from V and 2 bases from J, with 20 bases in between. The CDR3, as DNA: TGCAGTGCCGTCTCCGAATGGCCCCAGCCCTACGAGCAGTACTTC. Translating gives CSAVSEWPQPYEQYF.

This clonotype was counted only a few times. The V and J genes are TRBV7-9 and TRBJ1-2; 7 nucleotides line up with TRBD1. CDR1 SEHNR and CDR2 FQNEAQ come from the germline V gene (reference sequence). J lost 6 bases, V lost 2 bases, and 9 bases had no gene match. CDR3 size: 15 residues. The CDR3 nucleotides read TGTGCCAGCAGCTTATGGGACAGCCCGGGGGATGGCTACACCTTC. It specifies CASSLWDSPGDGYTF.

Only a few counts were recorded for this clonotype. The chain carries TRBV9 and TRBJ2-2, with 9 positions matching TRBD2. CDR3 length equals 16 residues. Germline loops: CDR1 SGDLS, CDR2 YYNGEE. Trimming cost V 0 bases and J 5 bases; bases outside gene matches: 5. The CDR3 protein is CASSVGLAEWTGELFF. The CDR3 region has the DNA TGTGCCAGCAGCGTAGGACTAGCGGAATGGACCGGGGAGCTGTTTTTT. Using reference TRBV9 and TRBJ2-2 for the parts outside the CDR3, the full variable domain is DSGVTQTPKHLITATGQRVTLRCSPRSGDLSVYWYQQSLDQGLQFLIQYYNGEERAKGNILERFSAQQFPDLHSELNLSSLELGDSALYFCASSVGLAEWTGELFFGEGSRLTVL.

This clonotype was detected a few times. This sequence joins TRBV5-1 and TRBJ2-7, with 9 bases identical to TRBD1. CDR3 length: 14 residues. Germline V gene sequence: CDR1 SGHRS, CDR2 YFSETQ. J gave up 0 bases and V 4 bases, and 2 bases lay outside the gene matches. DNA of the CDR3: TGCGCCAGCAGCGGGACAGGGTACTCCTACGAGCAGTACTTC. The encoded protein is CASSGTGYSYEQYF.

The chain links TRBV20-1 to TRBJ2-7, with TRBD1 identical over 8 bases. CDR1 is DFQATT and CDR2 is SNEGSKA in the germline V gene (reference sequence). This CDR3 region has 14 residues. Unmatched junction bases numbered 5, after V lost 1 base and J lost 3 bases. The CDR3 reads CSARGTGNLYEQYF. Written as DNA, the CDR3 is TGCAGTGCTAGAGGGACAGGGAATCTCTACGAGCAGTACTTC.

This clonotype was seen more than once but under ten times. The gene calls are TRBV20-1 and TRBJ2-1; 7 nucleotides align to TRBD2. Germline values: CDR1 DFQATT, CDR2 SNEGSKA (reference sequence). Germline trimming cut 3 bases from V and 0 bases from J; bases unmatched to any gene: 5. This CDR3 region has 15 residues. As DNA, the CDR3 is TGCAGTGCTAGCCCTAGCGGAGGCTCCTACAATGAGCAGTTCTTC. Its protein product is CSASPSGGSYNEQFF.